Following are 7 T cell receptor beta chains from one sample sequenced in a study of blood T cell repertoires in COVID-19. TCRdb's table, derived via immunoSEQ multiplex PCR, lists solely in-frame clones and lacks some. Here the sample spans 68,000 or so clones, around 91% being singletons. Sequencing was performed on peripheral blood. These receptors came from a man aged 45-65 years with acute or convalescent COVID-19.

The V and J genes are TRBV10-3 and TRBJ1-1; possible D gene TRBD1, 5 bases. The germline V gene encodes CDR1 ENHRY and CDR2 SYGVKD. The CDR3 length is 14 residues. The V end was cut by 0 bases, the J end by 4 bases, with 9 bases between. The CDR3 protein is CAISESGGSTEAFF. CDR3 nucleotide sequence: TGTGCCATCAGTGAGTCGGGGGGGTCCACTGAAGCTTTCTTT.

The chain combines TRBV6-2 or TRBV6-3 with TRBJ2-7; 7 bases fit TRBD1. The CDR3 is made up of 14 amino acids. The J segment lost 7 bases and the V segment lost 6 bases, leaving 12 bases of the junction unmatched. CDR1 is MNHEY, CDR2 SVGEGT, per germline. The CDR3 coding sequence is TGTGCCAGCAGCCCCGCCTGGACAGGTCGTGAGCAGTACTTC. It yields the protein CASSPAWTGREQYF.

V and J are TRBV25-1 and TRBJ2-5; 9 nucleotides line up with TRBD2. From germline, CDR1 is MGHDK and CDR2 SYGVNS. Unmatched junction bases numbered 3, after V lost 10 bases and J lost 0 bases. CDR3 size: 13 residues. CDR3: CAIGLANQETQYF. The CDR3, as DNA: TGTGCCATCGGACTAGCGAACCAAGAGACCCAGTACTTC.

The chain couples TRBV11-3 to TRBJ2-3; 10 positions match TRBD2. CDR1 and CDR2 from the germline V gene are SGHNT and YENEEA. Trimming removed 6 bases from V and 4 bases from J; junction bases left unmatched: 4. The CDR3 consists of 14 residues. CDR3 nucleotides: TGTGCCAGCAGGGAGCGGGAGGGCGCAGATACGCAGTATTTT. This sequence encodes CASREREGADTQYF.

The rearrangement links TRBV19 to TRBJ2-3, with 8 bases aligning to TRBD1. Germline lookup yields CDR1 LNHDA and CDR2 SQIVND (reference sequence). Losses at the gene ends were 5 bases for V and 4 bases for J; bases not matched to a gene: 5. There are 14 residues in the CDR3. The CDR3: CASSSGQGSDTQYF. The CDR3 DNA follows: TGTGCCAGTAGTTCCGGACAGGGCTCAGATACGCAGTATTTT.

This clone was detected once. The chain is built from TRBV5-1 and TRBJ1-2, with 10 bases fitting TRBD1. CDR3 size: 15 residues. J was trimmed by 10 bases and V by 3 bases; bases with no gene match: 12. Germline V gene lookup returns CDR1 SGHRS and CDR2 YFSETQ. The CDR3 bases are TGCGCCAGCAGCTCGGACCCGGGACAGGGGACCCCCTACACCTTC. Translating gives CASSSDPGQGTPYTF.

This chain connects TRBV5-5 to TRBJ2-5; 7 bases are a match to TRBD1. The J segment lost 5 bases and the V segment lost 2 bases, leaving 12 bases of the junction unmatched. CDR1 and CDR2 from the germline V gene are SGHKS and YYEKEE (reference sequence). CDR3 length equals 16 residues. This chain's CDR3 is CASSFGKGADLETQYF. CDR3 nucleotide sequence: TGTGCCAGCAGCTTCGGTAAGGGGGCCGACCTTGAGACCCAGTACTTC.